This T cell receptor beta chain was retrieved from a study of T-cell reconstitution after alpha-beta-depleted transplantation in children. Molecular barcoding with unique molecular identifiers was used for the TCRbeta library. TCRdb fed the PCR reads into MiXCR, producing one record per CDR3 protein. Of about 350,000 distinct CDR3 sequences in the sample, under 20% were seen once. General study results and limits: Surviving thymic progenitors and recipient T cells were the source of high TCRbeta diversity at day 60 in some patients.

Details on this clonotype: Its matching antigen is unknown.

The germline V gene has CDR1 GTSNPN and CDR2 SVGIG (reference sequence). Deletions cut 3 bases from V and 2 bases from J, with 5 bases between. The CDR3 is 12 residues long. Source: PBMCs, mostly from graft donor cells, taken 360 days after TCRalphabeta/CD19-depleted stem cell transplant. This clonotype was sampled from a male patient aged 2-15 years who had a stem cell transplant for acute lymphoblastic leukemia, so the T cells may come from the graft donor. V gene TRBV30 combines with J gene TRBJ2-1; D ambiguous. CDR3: CAWRPAYNEQFF. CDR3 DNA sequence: TGTGCCTGGAGACCCGCCTACAATGAGCAGTTCTTC.